This T cell receptor beta chain was sequenced during a study of blood T cell repertoires in COVID-19. Overall study context: COVID-19 samples collected from the United States, Italy and Spain covered acute and convalescent phases. Nucleic acid was either cDNA or gDNA, and it came from T cells, B-cell-depleted T cells, or PBMCs.

This CDR3 comprises 15 residues. The germline CDR1 and CDR2 sequences are SNHLY and FYNNEI. V trimming: 6 bases; J trimming: 3 bases; junction bases outside the gene matches: 7. Per the authors' pipeline: Estimation of nucleated cell counts relied on the amplification of reference gene primers. Using immunoSEQ multiplex PCR, the repertoire was profiled, and TCRdb retains in-frame clones only, with some absent. The V and J calls and clone size were taken over from that table, and D and trimming were inferred from the DNA. Found here are 190,000 or so clones, 80% to 90% of them singletons; the top ten hold about 0.96%.

This chain uses TRBV2 with TRBJ2-7; TRBD2 aligns across 11 bases. Sequenced material: peripheral blood. The sequence was collected from a woman aged 18-35 years who had recovered from COVID-19. CDR3 amino acids: CASRLTSGGLYEQYF. The CDR3 DNA reads as TGTGCCAGCAGACTCACTAGCGGGGGCCTCTACGAGCAGTACTTC.